The clone carrying this T cell receptor (beta chain) was observed at least ten times. Its antigen is not known. This sample stems from a study of Graves' ophthalmopathy and Graves' hyperthyroidism. Study-wide findings and caveats: Blood also held most thyroid clonotypes expanded above 0.001 frequency.

Transcripts of RNA were the source for amplifying TCR beta CDR3 regions. Second-round multiplex PCR followed a first-round RT-PCR using HTBI primers. From the multiplex PCR reads, TCRdb called clonotypes with MiXCR, one entry per CDR3 protein. The table shows 400,000 to 450,000 distinct CDR3 sequences, with roughly 21% occurring only once. The CDR3 sequence is 15 residues long. The germline gives CDR1 DFQATT, CDR2 SNEGSKA (reference sequence). The V gene end was trimmed by 5 bases and the J gene end by 3 bases; junction bases not matched to a gene: 11. This rearrangement joins TRBV20-1 to TRBJ2-7; 9 nucleotides match TRBD1. Specimen: peripheral blood. The origin of this receptor is a woman younger than 35 with stable Graves' hyperthyroidism. CDR3 bases: TGCAGTGCTTATGGACCGGACAGGGGATACTACGAGCAGTACTTC. Amino acids: CSAYGPDRGYYEQYF.